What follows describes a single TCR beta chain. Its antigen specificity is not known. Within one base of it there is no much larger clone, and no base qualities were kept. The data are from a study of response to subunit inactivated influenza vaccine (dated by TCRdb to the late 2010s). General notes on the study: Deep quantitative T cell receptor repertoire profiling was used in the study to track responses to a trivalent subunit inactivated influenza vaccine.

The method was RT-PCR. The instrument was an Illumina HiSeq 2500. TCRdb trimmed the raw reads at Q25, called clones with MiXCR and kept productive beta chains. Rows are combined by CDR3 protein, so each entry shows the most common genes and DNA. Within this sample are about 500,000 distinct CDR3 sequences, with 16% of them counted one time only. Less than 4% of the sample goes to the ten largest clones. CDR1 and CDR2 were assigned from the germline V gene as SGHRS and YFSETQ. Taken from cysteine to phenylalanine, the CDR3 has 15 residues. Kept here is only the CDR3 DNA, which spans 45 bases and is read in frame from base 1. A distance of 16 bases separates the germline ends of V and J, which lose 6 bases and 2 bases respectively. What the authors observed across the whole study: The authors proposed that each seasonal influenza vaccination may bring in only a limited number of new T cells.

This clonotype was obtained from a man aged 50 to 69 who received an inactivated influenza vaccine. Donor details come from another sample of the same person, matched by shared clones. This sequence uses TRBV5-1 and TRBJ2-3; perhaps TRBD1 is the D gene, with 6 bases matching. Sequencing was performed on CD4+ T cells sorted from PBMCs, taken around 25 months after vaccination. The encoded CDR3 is CASKAGTSSTDTQYF. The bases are TGCGCCAGCAAGGCCGGGACAAGTTCCACAGATACGCAGTATTTT.